The clone carrying this TCR beta chain was observed many times. TCRdb analysed the RT-PCR reads with MiXCR anew, one entry per CDR3 protein. The sample holds about 700,000 distinct CDR3 sequences, more than 13% seen once. V shed 2 bases and J shed 0 bases, with 13 bases lying between them. This CDR3 contains 16 residues. The sample comprised memory CD4+ T cells from blood. This TCR came from a female donor in good health, serving as a healthy control. The chain carries TRBV12-3 or TRBV12-4 and TRBJ1-2; D remains ambiguous. The CDR3 loop reads CASSLSTGGANYGYTF. CDR3 in DNA: TGTGCCAGCAGTTTATCCACGGGAGGAGCTAACTATGGCTACACCTTC.